This TCR beta chain was profiled in a study of Ad26.COV2.S vaccination and SARS-CoV-2 variants. Study context: Sample donor was a member of the COV1001 Ad26.COV2.S trial arm. The study, taken as a whole, reports: Assessments of TCR breadth and depth may have underestimated the total T cell responses.

With regard to this clone: Its target is not known.

TCRdb's table, derived via immunoSEQ multiplex PCR, lists solely in-frame clones and lacks some. The profile covers roughly 320,000 clones, with about 86% appearing a single time and roughly 2.1% taken by the ten largest. From germline, CDR1 is SGHTA and CDR2 FQGNSA. This CDR3 spans 15 amino acids. V dropped 6 bases and J dropped 7 bases, with 19 bases sitting between them. The treatment is: 15 to 20 received Ad26.COV2.S at low or high dose, single or two shots; about 5 received placebo; per-sample allocation not given. Sampling was done on day 63 after the first vaccine or placebo injection. The sequencing here drew on peripheral blood, taken in a trial of Ad26.COV2.S vaccine versus placebo. This clonotype was obtained from a person aged 18-60 years who received the Ad26.COV2.S COVID-19 vaccine or a placebo. The V call is TRBV7-2, the J call TRBJ1-5, with D unclear. DNA for the CDR3: TGTGCCAGCAGTTATTCACCGGGAGGCGGACAGCCCCAGCATTTT. It specifies CASSYSPGGGQPQHF.